The sequence of this TCR beta chain was determined in a study of blood T cell repertoires in COVID-19. As handled by the study authors: Amplified reference gene primers provided the basis for estimating nucleated cell counts. Here immunoSEQ multiplex PCR was the method, and the copy in TCRdb shows in-frame clones only, minus some. V and J calls and clone size are those listed in that table; D and trimming were worked out from the DNA. The sample holds approximately 210,000 clones, 80% to 85% seen once. J lost 5 bases, V lost 2 bases, and 8 bases had no gene match. Germline V CDR1 and CDR2: SEHNR, FQNEAQ (reference sequence). This CDR3 region has 17 residues.

The J gene is TRBJ2-1, the V gene TRBV7-9; 11 bases map to TRBD2. The clonotype originates from a human donor in a cohort sampled during active COVID-19. Sequenced sample: peripheral blood. As DNA, the CDR3 is TGTGCCAGCAGCTTAAAGTGGGGACTAGCGGCAGACAATGAGCAGTTCTTC. This encodes CASSLKWGLAADNEQFF.